This TCR beta chain was observed in a study of regulatory T cells in long-lasting Graves disease. Germline values: CDR1 KGHSH, CDR2 LQKENI. This CDR3 comprises 15 residues. V lost 1 base and J 1 base, leaving 8 bases between the germline ends. iRepertoire HTBI primers and Arm-PCR of CDR3 regions built TCR beta libraries. TCRdb re-analysed the multiplex PCR reads in MiXCR, keeping a single row per CDR3 protein. The data contain 440,000 or so distinct CDR3 sequences, 15% to 20% of them singletons. The time point: newly diagnosed GD, antithyroid drugs for less than 3 months. From RNA extracted from PBMCs, the TCR library was made. The patients included were those that came from an endocrinology department in Xi'an, China. Regarding the study as a whole: Persistent patients shared more public clonotypes (2,741) than newly diagnosed patients (approximately 960). When disease was persistent, TRBV28, TRBJ1-2 and TRBJ2-5 were the favored segments.

To note about this clonotype: Its cognate antigen is unknown.

These same data were also listed under a study on T cells in Graves' hyperthyroidism and ophthalmopathy. That study reports: For ophthalmopathy, model prediction preceded onset by a median 6.5 months.

The clonotype comes from a woman aged 25-40 years with Graves disease. Here the sequenced sample was peripheral blood mononuclear cells (PBMCs), taken at new diagnosis, from a patient treated with antithyroid drugs. The rearrangement joins TRBV18 to TRBJ2-1, with a possible D match to TRBD1 (6 bases). CDR3 residues: CASSPRTESYNEQFF. CDR3 nucleotide sequence: TGTGCCAGCTCACCACGGACAGAGTCCTACAATGAGCAGTTCTTC.